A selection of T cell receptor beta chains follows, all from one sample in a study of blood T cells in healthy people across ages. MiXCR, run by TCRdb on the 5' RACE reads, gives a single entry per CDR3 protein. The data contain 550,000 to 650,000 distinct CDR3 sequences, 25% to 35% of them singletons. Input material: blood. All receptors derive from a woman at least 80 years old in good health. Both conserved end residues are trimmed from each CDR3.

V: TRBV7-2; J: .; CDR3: ASSVGSAAYEQY
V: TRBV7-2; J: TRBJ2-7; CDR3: AGSSNPYEQY
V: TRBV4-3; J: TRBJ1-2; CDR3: ASSQGTATYGRT
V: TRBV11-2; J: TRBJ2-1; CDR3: ASSLPSGSGGKF
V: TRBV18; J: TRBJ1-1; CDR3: ASSSRAEAF
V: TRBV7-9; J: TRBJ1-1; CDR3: ASSPDRIAEAF
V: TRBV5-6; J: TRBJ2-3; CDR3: ASSLTLRSGGGHGTQY
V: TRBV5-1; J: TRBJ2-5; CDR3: ASSLPLELGETQY
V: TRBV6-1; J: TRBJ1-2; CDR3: ASSELEGYT
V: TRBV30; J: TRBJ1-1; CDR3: AWSDPGGTEAF
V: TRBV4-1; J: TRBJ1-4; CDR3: ASSQEGARHEKLF
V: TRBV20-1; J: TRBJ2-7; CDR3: SATKTGVKLEQY
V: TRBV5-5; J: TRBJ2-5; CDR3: ASSLADGRQETQY
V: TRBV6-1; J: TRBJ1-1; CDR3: ASSAEHGLNTEAF
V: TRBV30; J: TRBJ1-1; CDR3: ARSPGRINTEAF
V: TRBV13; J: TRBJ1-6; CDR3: ASSSRTESPLH
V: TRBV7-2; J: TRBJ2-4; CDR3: ASSLRQGQNIQY
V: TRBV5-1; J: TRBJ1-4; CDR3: ASSSGRGPSEKLF
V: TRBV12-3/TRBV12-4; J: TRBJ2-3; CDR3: ASSLTGTGVLADTQY
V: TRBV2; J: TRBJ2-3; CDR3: TSSANGLLTDTQY
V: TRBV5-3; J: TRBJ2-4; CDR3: ARTIRDPHKEY
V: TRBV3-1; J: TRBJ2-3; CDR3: ASSQGPGNTDTQY
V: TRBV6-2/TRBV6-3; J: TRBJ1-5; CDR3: ASSYSNSGHQPQH
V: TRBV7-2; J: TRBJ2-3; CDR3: ASSFSGFASTDTQY